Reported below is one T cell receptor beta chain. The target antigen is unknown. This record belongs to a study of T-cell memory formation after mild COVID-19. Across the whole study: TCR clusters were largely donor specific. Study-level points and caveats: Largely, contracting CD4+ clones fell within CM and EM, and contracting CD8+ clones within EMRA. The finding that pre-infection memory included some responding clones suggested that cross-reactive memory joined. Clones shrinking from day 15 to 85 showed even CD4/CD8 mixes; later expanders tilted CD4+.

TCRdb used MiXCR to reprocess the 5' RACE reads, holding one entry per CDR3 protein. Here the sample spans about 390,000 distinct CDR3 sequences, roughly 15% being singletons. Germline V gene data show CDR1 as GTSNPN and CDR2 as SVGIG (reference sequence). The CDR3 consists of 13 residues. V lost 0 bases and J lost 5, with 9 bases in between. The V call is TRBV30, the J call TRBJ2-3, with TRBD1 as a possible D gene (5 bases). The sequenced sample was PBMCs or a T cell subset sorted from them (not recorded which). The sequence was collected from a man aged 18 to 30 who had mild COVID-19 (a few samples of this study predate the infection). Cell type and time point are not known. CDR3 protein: CAWSVDTGDTQYF. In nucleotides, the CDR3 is TGTGCCTGGAGTGTCGATACAGGAGATACGCAGTATTTT.